This T cell receptor beta chain was identified during a study of cytomegalovirus exposure and HLA in healthy donors. Looking at the study overall: Earlier results showed 90 million to 130 million unique TCR beta sequences derived from roughly 180 million T cells. Within the Caucasian-associated ancestry cluster were around 80% of the 398 genotyped donors. Study-wide results and limits: Most of the CMV-associated TCR beta chains (in a later analysis) appeared to be HLA-restricted. Trimming of TCR beta V- and J-genes showed a link, identified in a later analysis, to a missense DCLRE1C variant.

Germline-derived CDR1 and CDR2 are SGHNT and YENEEA. J gave up 7 bases and V 3 bases, and 7 bases lay outside the gene matches. This CDR3 has 14 amino acids. Remarks on this clone: Its antigen is undetermined.

The primer mix had 60 Vbeta and 13 Jbeta primers. Produced via immunoSEQ multiplex PCR; TCRdb's table is partial and in-frame only. The sample holds roughly 200,000 clones, 79% seen once. Sequencing was performed on PBMCs. The chain uses TRBV11-3 and TRBJ2-7, with 9 bases aligning to TRBD1. This clonotype was sampled from a girl between 5 and 17 years old in good health and CMV-seropositive. The CDR3 loop is CASSLEQGAREQYF. CDR3 in DNA: TGTGCCAGCAGCTTGGAACAGGGGGCGAGAGAGCAGTACTTC.